These 25 T cell receptor beta chains share one sample of origin, sequenced in a study of Ad26.COV2.S vaccination and SARS-CoV-2 variants. Documented treatment: roughly 20 received Ad26.COV2.S at low or high dose, single or two shots; five or six received placebo; per-sample allocation not given. Samples were taken on day 63 after the first vaccine or placebo injection. Here immunoSEQ multiplex PCR was the method, and the copy in TCRdb shows in-frame clones only, minus some. The sample has roughly 500,000 clones, around 88% seen once. This material consisted of peripheral blood, taken in a trial of Ad26.COV2.S vaccine versus placebo. These receptor sequences come from a person between 18 and 65 years old who received the Ad26.COV2.S COVID-19 vaccine or a placebo.

V is TRBV30 and J is TRBJ1-1, with 7 bases fitting TRBD1. Trimming removed 4 bases from V and 6 bases from J; junction bases left unmatched: 11. CDR3 length: 14 amino acids. Germline CDR1 and CDR2: GTSNPN and SVGIG (reference sequence). The CDR3: CAWNRGDGRAEAFF. The CDR3 DNA sequence: TGTGCCTGGAACAGGGGAGACGGGAGAGCTGAAGCTTTCTTT.

This chain uses TRBV7-3 with TRBJ2-3; D unclear. Germline assignment: CDR1 SGHTA and CDR2 FQGTGA. CDR3 length: 15 amino acids. Trimming left V 5 bases short and J 4 bases short, with 16 bases between. The CDR3: CASSQRRDWADTQYF. The CDR3 nucleotides read TGTGCCAGCAGCCAAAGACGCGATTGGGCAGATACGCAGTATTTT.

The V and J genes are TRBV4-3 and TRBJ2-2; 10 nucleotides line up with TRBD2. Germline lookup yields CDR1 LGHNA and CDR2 YSLEER. The V segment lost 8 bases and the J segment 10 bases; nucleotides outside the gene matches: 13. The CDR3 extends over 15 amino acids. CDR3 DNA: TGCGCCAGCTCTTGGGCTAGCGGGAGAAATGAGGAGCTGTTTTTT. It yields the protein CASSWASGRNEELFF.

V and J are TRBV7-2 and TRBJ1-2; TRBD1 aligns across 10 bases. Losses at the gene ends were 5 bases for V and 4 bases for J; bases not matched to a gene: 7. CDR3 length equals 15 residues. CDR1 is SGHTA, CDR2 FQGNSA, per germline. The CDR3 spells CASSQTTGGTYGYTF. In DNA, the CDR3 is TGTGCCAGCAGCCAAACGACAGGGGGCACCTATGGCTACACCTTC.

The chain couples TRBV6-5 to TRBJ1-2; tentative D call: TRBD1 (6 bases). CDR1 and CDR2 (germline): MNHEY, SVGAGI. There are 12 residues in the CDR3. V was clipped by 3 bases and J by 6 bases, with 8 bases between them. Here the CDR3 reads CASSYGGHGYTF. The CDR3 bases are TGTGCCAGCAGTTATGGGGGGCATGGCTACACCTTC.

CDR3 residues: CASGVGLSGANVLTF. DNA of the CDR3: TGTGCCAGCGGGGTGGGGCTCTCTGGGGCCAACGTCCTGACTTTC. The V call is TRBV6-6, the J call TRBJ2-6; D possibly corresponds to TRBD1 (5 bases). Trimming took 8 bases from V and 0 from J, leaving 11 bases between them. Germline assignment: CDR1 MNHNY and CDR2 SVGAGI (reference sequence). The length of the CDR3 is 15 residues.

Concerning this clone: Other DNA variants within this sample encode the same CDR3. The chain has TRBV28 and TRBJ2-7; D perhaps matches TRBD1 (6 bases). The CDR3 has 12 residues. The germline V and J ends were trimmed by 6 bases and 3 bases, with 9 bases remaining between them. From germline, CDR1 is MDHEN and CDR2 SYDVKM. This CDR3 reads CASRPDSYEQYF. In nucleotides, the CDR3 is TGTGCCAGCAGACCGGACAGCTACGAGCAGTACTTC. Complete variable domain (other parts from reference TRBV28 and TRBJ2-7): DVKVTQSSRYLVKRTGEKVFLECVQDMDHENMFWYRQDPGLGLRLIYFSYDVKMKEKGDIPEGYSVSREKKERFSLILESASTNQTSMYLCASRPDSYEQYFGPGTRLTVT.

CDR3 region: CASSVTGVGNQPQHF. For the CDR3, the DNA is TGTGCCAGCAGCGTGACAGGGGTTGGCAATCAGCCCCAGCATTTT. This rearrangement joins TRBV9 to TRBJ1-5, with 8 bases aligning to TRBD1. The CDR3 is 15 residues long. Germline values: CDR1 SGDLS, CDR2 YYNGEE. Germline trimming cut 2 bases from V and 2 bases from J; bases unmatched to any gene: 3.

The chain uses TRBV2 and TRBJ2-1; D tentatively reads TRBD1 or TRBD2 (5 bases each). The CDR3 totals 16 residues. V lost 6 bases, J lost 2 bases, and 17 bases lay in between. Germline V lookup: CDR1 SNHLY, CDR2 FYNNEI. The CDR3, as DNA: TGTGCCAGCAGGACCCCTCATTCGGGGCCCTACAATGAGCAGTTCTTC. It translates to CASRTPHSGPYNEQFF.

The chain links TRBV9 to TRBJ1-1; D not resolved. Trimming pared 0 bases from V and 3 bases from J, leaving 15 bases between. This CDR3 contains 16 residues. The germline gives CDR1 SGDLS, CDR2 YYNGEE. The DNA for the CDR3 is TGTGCCAGCAGCGTAGGTTTAAGGAGGGTTCACACTGAAGCTTTCTTT. It codes for CASSVGLRRVHTEAFF.

The J gene is TRBJ2-3, the V gene TRBV25-1, with unresolved D. This CDR3 is 10 amino acids long. V lost 9 bases, J lost 4 bases, and 5 bases lay in between. Germline CDR1 is MGHDK and CDR2 is SYGVNS. CDR3 nucleotide sequence: TGTGCCAGTAAGTCAGATACGCAGTATTTT. Translating it yields CASKSDTQYF.

This rearrangement joins TRBV27 to TRBJ1-2; maybe TRBD1 (6 bases). There are 14 residues in the CDR3. V lost 1 base and J lost 6, with 12 bases in between. Germline V gives CDR1 MNHEY, CDR2 SMNVEV (reference sequence). This CDR3 reads CASSLWGGSDGYTF. For the CDR3, the DNA is TGTGCCAGCAGTTTATGGGGGGGCTCGGATGGCTACACCTTC.

The CDR3 spells CASSLFATSGSVYEQYF. The DNA of the CDR3 is TGTGCCAGCAGCTTATTTGCGACTAGCGGGAGTGTGTACGAGCAGTACTTC. The rearrangement uses TRBV7-2 and TRBJ2-7; 12 bases are a match to TRBD2. In germline, CDR1 is SGHTA, CDR2 FQGNSA. The V gene end was trimmed by 2 bases and the J gene end by 4 bases; junction bases not matched to a gene: 9. The CDR3 is 17 residues long.

The rearrangement uses TRBV14 and TRBJ2-7, with 9 bases lining up with TRBD1. CDR1 SGHDN and CDR2 FVKESK come from the germline V gene. The CDR3 extends over 14 amino acids. V shed 4 bases and J 3 bases; nucleotides not matched to a gene: 4. CDR3 DNA sequence: TGTGCCAGCAGCCTGCGGGACAGGGTCTACGAGCAGTACTTC. Protein sequence: CASSLRDRVYEQYF.

The chain recombines TRBV5-8 with TRBJ1-5; 7 bases fit TRBD1. CDR3 length: 18 residues. V lost 3 bases to trimming and J lost 0 bases; unmatched junction nucleotides: 12. Germline CDR1 SGHTS, CDR2 YDEGEE. CDR3 sequence: CASSSAGTAGPSNQPQHF. The CDR3 nucleotides are TGTGCCAGCAGCTCAGCCGGGACAGCCGGACCTAGCAATCAGCCCCAGCATTTT.

This clone was counted only a few times. The rearrangement links TRBV23-1 to TRBJ2-7, with D possibly called TRBD1 or TRBD2 (5 bases each). TRBV23-1 is an ORF for which the function is uncertain. V gave up 8 bases and J gave up 4 bases, with 18 bases separating them. The CDR3 is 14 residues long. The CDR3 nucleotides are TGCGCCAGCGACCTTCCGGGACGGAGTTACGAGCAGTACTTC. This encodes CASDLPGRSYEQYF.

CDR3 in amino acids: CASSLGDIVRADTQYF. The DNA for the CDR3 is TGTGCCAGCAGCTTAGGAGACATAGTTCGGGCAGATACGCAGTATTTT. The chain couples TRBV7-2 to TRBJ2-3; D ambiguous. Germline CDR1 and CDR2: SGHTA and FQGNSA. CDR3 size: 16 residues. V was cut by 1 base and J by 4 bases, with 15 bases left in between.

The chain combines TRBV9 with TRBJ2-3; D gene unclear. V was shortened by 1 base and J by 2 bases, with 8 bases between the two germline ends. CDR1 and CDR2 (germline): SGDLS, YYNGEE. The CDR3 covers 14 residues. The CDR3 sequence: CASSVSTNTDTQYF. CDR3 DNA sequence: TGTGCCAGCAGCGTAAGCACGAACACAGATACGCAGTATTTT.

This clone was picked up one time. The chain employs TRBV28 and TRBJ2-4; 13 nucleotides line up with TRBD2. Germline V gene sequence: CDR1 MDHEN, CDR2 SYDVKM. Trimming cost V 5 bases and J 0 bases; bases outside gene matches: 10. CDR3 length equals 19 residues. DNA of the CDR3: TGTGCCAGCAGTCTCGGACTAGCGGGAGCGGGGGTAGCCAAAAACATTCAGTACTTC. Amino acid sequence: CASSLGLAGAGVAKNIQYF.

The V call is TRBV19, the J call TRBJ1-1; 7 nucleotides agree with TRBD1. After removal of 0 bases from V and 1 base from J, the junction contained 5 bases not matched to a gene. Germline loops: CDR1 LNHDA, CDR2 SQIVND (reference sequence). The CDR3 runs to 16 residues. CDR3 in amino acids: CASSIEPTGWNTEAFF. The CDR3 DNA follows: TGTGCCAGTAGTATAGAACCGACAGGGTGGAACACTGAAGCTTTCTTT.

The chain recombines TRBV3-1 (or the pseudogene TRBV3-2) with TRBJ1-2; perhaps TRBD1 as D (5 bases). CDR1 and CDR2 from the germline V gene are LGHDT and YNNKEL (reference sequence). The CDR3 runs to 17 residues. The V gene lost 3 bases and the J gene lost 0 bases, with 17 bases spanning the gap. The CDR3 is CASSQLRRDLANYGYTF. CDR3 DNA: TGTGCCAGCAGCCAGTTACGCCGGGACCTAGCTAACTATGGCTACACCTTC.

This clone occurred once. The DNA of the CDR3 is TGCAGCGGTTTGCCGGGCGGGGAGACCCAGTACTTC. Translated, it gives CSGLPGGETQYF. This rearrangement joins TRBV29-1 to TRBJ2-5; a weak D match, TRBD2 (5 bases). This CDR3 region has 12 residues. Germline V CDR1 and CDR2: SQVTM, ANQGSEA. V lost 7 bases, J lost 5 bases, and 14 bases lay in between.

The CDR3 reads CASSLTQGLEGTGELFF. The CDR3 region has the DNA TGTGCCAGCAGTTTAACCCAGGGGCTAGAAGGTACCGGGGAGCTGTTTTTT. The V and J genes are TRBV27 and TRBJ2-2; D is perhaps TRBD1 (6 bases). V was trimmed by 2 bases and J by 5 bases, leaving 18 bases between them. CDR1 and CDR2 (germline): MNHEY, SMNVEV (reference sequence). The CDR3 consists of 17 residues.

The V call is TRBV27, the J call TRBJ2-5, with 7 bases fitting TRBD1. Germline assignment: CDR1 MNHEY and CDR2 SMNVEV (reference sequence). J was trimmed by 1 base and V by 6 bases; bases with no gene match: 5. This CDR3 is built from 14 residues. The CDR3, as DNA: TGTGCCAGCAGGCCCGGGACAGCCCAAGAGACCCAGTACTTC. Its translation: CASRPGTAQETQYF.

This clone was detected only a few times. Additional DNA sequences in this sample encode the identical CDR3. V and J are TRBV19 and TRBJ2-2, with D possibly TRBD2 on 6 matching bases. The CDR3 has 15 residues. Germline V lookup: CDR1 LNHDA, CDR2 SQIVND (reference sequence). V dropped 1 base and J dropped 3 bases, with 9 bases sitting between them. The CDR3 is CASSIGAGYTGELFF. The CDR3 DNA reads TGTGCCAGTAGTATAGGAGCGGGTTACACCGGGGAGCTGTTTTTT.